This T cell receptor beta chain was identified during a study of neoadjuvant nivolumab and ipilimumab in lung cancer. Study-level background: Patients got nivolumab 3 mg/kg on days 1, 15 and 29; combination added ipilimumab 1 mg/kg day 1.

Assay used: immunoSEQ multiplex PCR; TCRdb lists only in-frame clones, some missing. The repertoire consists of 6,000 to 9,000 clones, with around 85% occurring once and the leading ten covering approximately 6.8%. Overall study findings and caveats: From pretherapy to surgery, tumor richness and clonality rose with dual therapy. Resected-tumor TCR richness correlated positively with pretherapy blood richness. Resected tumors had greater TCR richness and clonality than uninvolved lung.

Germline V gene lookup returns CDR1 MNHEY and CDR2 SVGAGI. J gave up 1 base and V 2 bases, and 5 bases lay outside the gene matches. There are 15 residues in the CDR3. This clone was seen a single time. Its target is unknown. This TCR was sampled from an adult with non-small cell lung cancer. The J gene is TRBJ2-7, the V gene TRBV6-5; 7 bases line up with TRBD2. The starting material was tumor tissue, obtained after neoadjuvant nivolumab, alone or with ipilimumab, at or shortly before surgery. The CDR3 DNA follows: TGTGCCAGCAGTTACCGGGGGGAGGGGTCCTACGAGCAGTACTTC. It yields the protein CASSYRGEGSYEQYF.